A single TCR beta chain is shown here with its context. This entry is derived from a study of technical replicates of blood from a few donors. The table came from immunoSEQ multiplex PCR; TCRdb's copy has only in-frame clones and leaves some out. The repertoire holds 98,000 or so clones, with roughly 96% as singletons. CDR3 length: 14 residues. The germline gives CDR1 WSHSY, CDR2 SAAADI. V lost 5 bases to trimming and J lost 7 bases, with 14 bases between them. The V gene is TRBV10-2, the J gene TRBJ2-2, with D possibly TRBD1 on 5 matching bases. The sequence came from a human donor in good health. Material: T cells isolated from PBMCs. The CDR3 loop reads CASSHYRSDGELFF. DNA of the CDR3: TGCGCCAGCAGTCACTACAGGTCTGACGGGGAGCTGTTTTTT.